This passage covers 25 T cell receptor beta chains from one sample sequenced in a study of T cells in Graves' hyperthyroidism and ophthalmopathy. TCR beta CDR3 sequences were amplified from RNA transcripts. Using the HTBI primer set, a first-round RT-PCR was run on the TCR CDR3. TCRdb passed the multiplex PCR reads through MiXCR, listing each CDR3 protein once. The table records around 700,000 distinct CDR3 sequences, under 20% of them present only once. The specimen was blood. The origin of the receptors is a woman aged 45-65 years with Graves' hyperthyroidism that later progressed to Graves' ophthalmopathy.

This chain joins TRBV5-4 and TRBJ1-1, with D perhaps matching TRBD1 (5 bases). Per germline, CDR1 SGHNT and CDR2 YYREEE (reference sequence). There are 13 residues in the CDR3. V was clipped by 4 bases and J by 11 bases, with 18 bases between them. CDR3 loop: CASSVPLGRDAFF. The CDR3 nucleotides read TGTGCCAGCAGCGTACCTCTCGGCAGGGATGCTTTCTTT.

The V call is TRBV10-3, the J call TRBJ2-3, with D tentatively TRBD1 (6 bases). The V gene's germline CDR1 is ENHRY and CDR2 SYGVKD. CDR3 length: 14 residues. V was cut by 6 bases and J by 2 bases, with 12 bases left in between. The CDR3 nucleotides read TGTGCCATCAGCAGGGGTGTGGACACAGATACGCAGTATTTT. Its translation: CAISRGVDTDTQYF.

The rearrangement links TRBV5-5 to TRBJ2-3; no clear D. Germline V gene lookup returns CDR1 SGHKS and CDR2 YYEKEE (reference sequence). The V and J ends lost 1 base and 1 base respectively, with 10 bases between them. The CDR3 is 15 amino acids. CDR3 residues: CASSLLPGGTDTQYF. The CDR3 DNA follows: TGTGCCAGCAGCTTGCTTCCCGGAGGCACAGATACGCAGTATTTT.

This clonotype was found a few times. Here the CDR3 DNA reads TGTGCCAGCAGCGAGGACAGCCTGAACACTGAAGCTTTCTTT. As protein: CASSEDSLNTEAFF. The chain couples TRBV9 to TRBJ1-1, with a possible D match to TRBD1 (6 bases). Trimming left V 3 bases short and J 0 bases short, with 9 bases between. The germline V gene has CDR1 SGDLS and CDR2 YYNGEE. This CDR3 has 14 amino acids.

This rearrangement joins TRBV4-1 to TRBJ2-7, with TRBD2 as a possible D gene (6 bases). Germline lookup yields CDR1 MGHRA and CDR2 YSYEKL. With 1 base removed from V and 0 bases from J, the gap between germline ends came to 10 bases. The CDR3 is made up of 15 amino acids. The CDR3 is CASSQARDSSYEQYF. The CDR3 nucleotides are TGCGCCAGCAGCCAAGCCCGGGACTCCTCCTACGAGCAGTACTTC.

This clonotype was counted ten times or more. The junction differs from germline at one of its ends, possibly a read error. V is TRBV2 and J is TRBJ2-2; maybe TRBD1 (6 bases). Germline CDR1 and CDR2: SNHLY and FYNNEI. This CDR3 spans 14 amino acids. CDR3 nucleotides: TGTGCTAGCAGTGTGGACAGAAACACCGGGGAGCTGTTTTTT. Protein sequence: CASSVDRNTGELFF.

This clonotype was found a few times. This chain links TRBV6-5 with TRBJ2-4, with TRBD1 identical over 10 bases. J gave up 7 bases and V 2 bases, and 5 bases lay outside the gene matches. Germline V gene data show CDR1 as MNHEY and CDR2 as SVGAGI. The CDR3 consists of 15 residues. The chain's CDR3 is CASSYARQGANIQYF. As DNA, the CDR3 is TGTGCCAGCAGTTACGCCAGACAGGGGGCGAACATTCAGTACTTC.

The rearrangement joins TRBV5-4 to TRBJ1-1; no firm D call. The V gene lost 4 bases and the J gene lost 5 bases, with 15 bases spanning the gap. The CDR3 covers 14 residues. Germline-derived CDR1 and CDR2 are SGHNT and YYREEE (reference sequence). CDR3 bases: TGTGCCAGCAGCCGAGAAACCGCGGAGACTGAAGCTTTCTTT. This codes for CASSRETAETEAFF.

The V call is TRBV3-1, the J call TRBJ2-5; D may be TRBD2 (6 bases). Germline values: CDR1 LGHDT, CDR2 YNNKEL (reference sequence). V gave up 1 base and J gave up 4 bases, with 13 bases separating them. This CDR3 region has 15 residues. The CDR3 DNA reads as TGTGCCAGCAGCCAAGGCCGGGGGAGGCGAGAGACCCAGTACTTC. Translating it yields CASSQGRGRRETQYF.

Turning to this clonotype: With a much larger clone just one base away, this may be a read error. The chain has TRBV9 and TRBJ1-4; D is unresolved. CDR1 is SGDLS and CDR2 is YYNGEE in the germline V gene. The CDR3 covers 14 residues. V lost 5 bases and J lost 7, with 15 bases in between. The CDR3 DNA is TGTGCCAGCAGTCCCCGAGGTCAGAGTGAAAAACTGTTTTTT. Its translation: CASSPRGQSEKLFF.

This clonotype was seen a handful of times. The CDR3 sequence is CASSFRTGDNSPLHF. DNA of the CDR3: TGTGCCAGCAGTTTTCGGACAGGCGACAATTCACCCCTCCACTTT. J is TRBJ1-6 and V is TRBV27, with 7 bases aligning to TRBD1. Germline V CDR1 and CDR2: MNHEY, SMNVEV (reference sequence). The trim removed 3 bases at V and 7 bases at J, leaving 6 bases unmatched. There are 15 residues in the CDR3.

This clonotype was found many times. This chain joins TRBV5-1 and TRBJ2-3; 8 bases fit TRBD1. This CDR3 region has 17 residues. Losses at the gene ends were 1 base for V and 3 bases for J; bases not matched to a gene: 10. The germline CDR1 and CDR2 sequences are SGHRS and YFSETQ. CDR3 in amino acids: CASSLRPGQGGTDTQYF. In nucleotides, the CDR3 is TGCGCCAGCAGCTTGCGGCCTGGACAGGGAGGTACAGATACGCAGTATTTT.

On this clonotype itself: A read error may explain this, as a much larger clone is one base away. The chain couples TRBV11-1 to TRBJ1-6; D ambiguous. Germline loops: CDR1 SGHAT, CDR2 FQDESV (reference sequence). The CDR3 runs 15 residues. The CDR3 DNA is TGTACCAGCAGGTTTTCAGGCTCCTATAATTCACCCCTCCACTTT. It encodes CTSRFSGSYNSPLHF.

There are many counts of this clonotype. This chain connects TRBV12-3 or TRBV12-4 to TRBJ1-2; D is unclear. The CDR3 is 14 residues long. Trimming took 3 bases from V and 4 from J, leaving 12 bases between them. CDR3 region: CASSFARSGYGYTF. The CDR3 DNA follows: TGTGCCAGCAGTTTCGCTCGGTCCGGCTATGGCTACACCTTC.

This clonotype was detected ten times or more. The rearrangement links TRBV3-1 to TRBJ2-1; D possibly matches TRBD1 or TRBD2 (5 bases each). V was trimmed by 0 bases and J by 7 bases, leaving 22 bases between them. Germline V gene data show CDR1 as LGHDT and CDR2 as YNNKEL (reference sequence). This CDR3 region has 18 residues. CDR3 bases: TGTGCCAGCAGCCAAGATGCGTTTGGGACGGGGTGGGTTAATGAGCAGTTCTTC. It yields the protein CASSQDAFGTGWVNEQFF.

This clonotype was found once. This rearrangement joins TRBV3-1 to TRBJ2-2; D might be TRBD2 (5 bases). The CDR3 sequence is 15 residues long. With 4 bases removed from V and 4 bases from J, the gap between germline ends came to 13 bases. Looked up from germline, CDR1 is LGHDT and CDR2 is YNNKEL (reference sequence). The CDR3 sequence: CASSRALDLTGELFF. The CDR3, as DNA: TGTGCCAGCAGCCGGGCACTAGACCTCACCGGGGAGCTGTTTTTT.

This clonotype was counted ten times or more. This CDR3 reads CASTSSGATDTQYF. The CDR3 bases are TGTGCCAGCACCAGTAGCGGGGCCACAGATACGCAGTATTTT. This chain links TRBV7-8 with TRBJ2-3, with 8 bases aligning to TRBD2. This CDR3 spans 14 amino acids. Germline V gives CDR1 SGHVS, CDR2 FQNEAQ. V gave up 7 bases and J gave up 2 bases; unmatched junction bases: 5.

The rearrangement links TRBV9 to TRBJ2-6; 7 bases agree with TRBD1. V lost 0 bases, J lost 1 base, and 4 bases stayed unmatched. From germline, CDR1 is SGDLS and CDR2 YYNGEE. The CDR3 extends over 17 amino acids. CDR3 nucleotide sequence: TGTGCCAGCAGCGTAGGCTGGGACAGATCTGGGGCCAACGTCCTGACTTTC. Its protein product is CASSVGWDRSGANVLTF.

This clonotype was picked up a small number of times. The chain carries TRBV10-3 and TRBJ2-3; 7 nucleotides match TRBD2. This CDR3 spans 16 amino acids. The germline V gene has CDR1 ENHRY and CDR2 SYGVKD. Trimming cost V 7 bases and J 3 bases; bases outside gene matches: 13. CDR3 DNA: TGTGCCATCAACCAAGGGACTACCAGTGGGACAGATACGCAGTATTTT. Translated, it gives CAINQGTTSGTDTQYF.

The chain links TRBV29-1 to TRBJ2-7; D is perhaps TRBD2 (6 bases). Trimming left V 4 bases short and J 5 bases short, with 15 bases between. In germline, CDR1 is SQVTM, CDR2 ANQGSEA. This CDR3 spans 13 amino acids. DNA for the CDR3: TGCAGCGTTGGCTGGGAGGTTCCTAACGAGCAGTACTTC. This codes for CSVGWEVPNEQYF.

The sample holds many counts of this clonotype. The chain has TRBV18 and TRBJ2-7; D gene uncertain. Germline lookup yields CDR1 KGHSH and CDR2 LQKENI. V lost 5 bases and J 5 bases, leaving 16 bases between the germline ends. The length of the CDR3 is 14 residues. DNA for the CDR3: TGTGCCAGCTCATCCTCGGGCCCCAGTCACGAGCAGTACTTC. It translates to CASSSSGPSHEQYF.

V gene TRBV6-1 combines with J gene TRBJ2-2; maybe TRBD2 (6 bases). The germline V gene encodes CDR1 MNHNS and CDR2 SASEGT. This CDR3 comprises 16 residues. Trimming pared 6 bases from V and 6 bases from J, leaving 20 bases between. CDR3: CASSRRGTGRPGELFF. As DNA, the CDR3 is TGTGCCAGCAGCAGGAGGGGTACGGGCAGACCCGGGGAGCTGTTTTTT.

This clonotype has a handful of counts. The CDR3 is CSSSRGEITEAFF. The DNA of the CDR3 is TGCAGTAGCTCCAGAGGGGAGATCACTGAAGCTTTCTTT. The chain uses TRBV20-1 and TRBJ1-1; D perhaps matches TRBD1 (5 bases). The V gene lost 8 bases and the J gene lost 4 bases, with 17 bases spanning the gap. CDR1 is DFQATT, CDR2 SNEGSKA, per germline (reference sequence). The CDR3 spans 13 residues.

The rearrangement links TRBV5-4 to TRBJ2-5, with 11 bases aligning to TRBD2. V lost 0 bases to trimming and J lost 5 bases; unmatched junction nucleotides: 3. Germline V gene data show CDR1 as SGHNT and CDR2 as YYREEE (reference sequence). The CDR3 is made up of 15 amino acids. As DNA, the CDR3 is TGTGCCAGCAGCTTGGCTAGCGGGGGGTGGGAGACCCAGTACTTC. Its translation: CASSLASGGWETQYF.

This clonotype was seen more than once but under ten times. The DNA of the CDR3 is TGTGCCAGCAGTTTGTGGGACAGAACGTACGAGCAGTACTTC. It is translated as CASSLWDRTYEQYF. This chain connects TRBV12-3 or TRBV12-4 to TRBJ2-7; 7 bases align to TRBD1. The CDR3 covers 14 residues. The V segment lost 3 bases and the J segment 4 bases; nucleotides outside the gene matches: 6.